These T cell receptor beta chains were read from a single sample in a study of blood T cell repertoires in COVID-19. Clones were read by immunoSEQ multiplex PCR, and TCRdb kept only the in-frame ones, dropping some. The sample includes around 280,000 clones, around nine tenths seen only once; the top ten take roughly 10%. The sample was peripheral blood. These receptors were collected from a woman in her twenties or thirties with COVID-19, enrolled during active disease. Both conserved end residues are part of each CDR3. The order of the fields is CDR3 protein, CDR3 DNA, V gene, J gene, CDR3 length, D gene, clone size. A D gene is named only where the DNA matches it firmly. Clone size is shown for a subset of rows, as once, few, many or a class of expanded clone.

CDR3 protein: CASSLAGRAGEQYF; CDR3 DNA: TGTGCCAGCAGCCTCGCCGGCAGGGCGGGGGAGCAGTACTTC; V gene: TRBV14; J gene: TRBJ2-7; CDR3 length: 14; D gene: .; clone size: few
CDR3 protein: CASSRQIAGSYEQYF; CDR3 DNA: TGCGCCAGCAGCCGCCAGATAGCTGGCTCCTACGAGCAGTACTTC; V gene: TRBV4-1; J gene: TRBJ2-7; CDR3 length: 15; D gene: .; clone size: .
CDR3 protein: CARAWNGWSNQPQHF; CDR3 DNA: TGCGCCAGAGCGTGGAATGGGTGGAGCAATCAGCCCCAGCATTTT; V gene: TRBV5-1; J gene: TRBJ1-5; CDR3 length: 15; D gene: .; clone size: .
CDR3 protein: CASSSRDRGRGEQYF; CDR3 DNA: TGCGCCAGCAGCAGCCGGGACAGGGGGCGAGGGGAGCAGTACTTC; V gene: TRBV4-1; J gene: TRBJ2-7; CDR3 length: 15; D gene: TRBD1; clone size: once
CDR3 protein: CASSYSLHRATTEAFF; CDR3 DNA: TGTGCCAGCAGTTACTCGTTGCACAGGGCGACCACTGAAGCTTTCTTT; V gene: TRBV6-5; J gene: TRBJ1-1; CDR3 length: 16; D gene: .; clone size: .
CDR3 protein: CASSVGNRGSVEQYF; CDR3 DNA: TGTGCCAGCAGCGTAGGTAACAGGGGTTCTGTCGAGCAGTACTTC; V gene: TRBV9; J gene: TRBJ2-7; CDR3 length: 15; D gene: TRBD1; clone size: once
CDR3 protein: CASSYRTWGPNTEAFF; CDR3 DNA: TGTGCCAGCAGTTATAGGACGTGGGGCCCGAACACTGAAGCTTTCTTT; V gene: TRBV5-5; J gene: TRBJ1-1; CDR3 length: 16; D gene: .; clone size: once
CDR3 protein: CASSDTDYNEQFF; CDR3 DNA: TGCGCCAGCAGTGACACAGACTACAATGAGCAGTTCTTC; V gene: TRBV10-2; J gene: TRBJ2-1; CDR3 length: 13; D gene: .; clone size: once
CDR3 protein: CASRNDETGIEAFF; CDR3 DNA: TGTGCCAGCAGAAATGACGAAACGGGGATTGAAGCTTTCTTT; V gene: TRBV7-9; J gene: TRBJ1-1; CDR3 length: 14; D gene: .; clone size: .
CDR3 protein: CASSLDPISSYEQYF; CDR3 DNA: TGCGCCAGCAGCCTAGACCCCATTAGCTCCTACGAGCAGTACTTC; V gene: TRBV4-1; J gene: TRBJ2-7; CDR3 length: 15; D gene: .; clone size: few
CDR3 protein: CASSQTGWDTEAFF; CDR3 DNA: TGCGCCAGCAGCCAAACAGGGTGGGACACTGAAGCTTTCTTT; V gene: TRBV5-1; J gene: TRBJ1-1; CDR3 length: 14; D gene: .; clone size: .
CDR3 protein: CASSFSGGTNTGELFF; CDR3 DNA: TGTGCCAGCAGCTTCTCAGGGGGGACCAACACCGGGGAGCTGTTTTTT; V gene: TRBV5-4; J gene: TRBJ2-2; CDR3 length: 16; D gene: .; clone size: once
CDR3 protein: CAWSVGQGDGYTF; CDR3 DNA: TGTGCCTGGAGTGTGGGACAGGGGGATGGCTACACCTTC; V gene: TRBV30; J gene: TRBJ1-2; CDR3 length: 13; D gene: TRBD1; clone size: .
CDR3 protein: CASSLAARQETQYF; CDR3 DNA: TGCGCCAGCAGCTTGGCCGCCAGGCAAGAGACCCAGTACTTC; V gene: TRBV5-1; J gene: TRBJ2-5; CDR3 length: 14; D gene: .; clone size: .
CDR3 protein: CASSLEGTDKNIQYF; CDR3 DNA: TGCGCCAGCAGCTTGGAAGGGACAGATAAAAACATTCAGTACTTC; V gene: TRBV5-1; J gene: TRBJ2-4; CDR3 length: 15; D gene: TRBD1; clone size: .
CDR3 protein: CASSEYGQGNTEAFF; CDR3 DNA: TGCGCCAGCAGTGAGTATGGGCAGGGGAACACTGAAGCTTTCTTT; V gene: TRBV10-1; J gene: TRBJ1-1; CDR3 length: 15; D gene: .; clone size: .
CDR3 protein: CASRAHDRGSGELFF; CDR3 DNA: TGCGCCAGCCGGGCCCATGACAGGGGCTCCGGGGAGCTGTTTTTT; V gene: TRBV5-1; J gene: TRBJ2-2; CDR3 length: 15; D gene: TRBD1; clone size: .
CDR3 protein: CASSLLGTNYEQYF; CDR3 DNA: TGTGCCAGCAGCTTGTTAGGGACAAACTACGAGCAGTACTTC; V gene: TRBV5-5; J gene: TRBJ2-7; CDR3 length: 14; D gene: .; clone size: .
CDR3 protein: CASSYSRASYGYTF; CDR3 DNA: TGTGCCAGCAGTTACTCGCGAGCATCCTATGGCTACACCTTC; V gene: TRBV6-5; J gene: TRBJ1-2; CDR3 length: 14; D gene: .; clone size: .
CDR3 protein: CASRVGGDEGGYTF; CDR3 DNA: TGTGCCAGCAGGGTCGGCGGGGACGAAGGTGGCTACACCTTC; V gene: TRBV7-9; J gene: TRBJ1-2; CDR3 length: 14; D gene: .; clone size: .
CDR3 protein: CASSPSREGEKLFF; CDR3 DNA: TGTGCCAGCTCACCAAGCAGGGAAGGTGAAAAACTGTTTTTT; V gene: TRBV18; J gene: TRBJ1-4; CDR3 length: 14; D gene: .; clone size: .
CDR3 protein: CASSPGTESREQYF; CDR3 DNA: TGTGCCAGCAGCCCCGGGACAGAAAGTCGAGAGCAGTACTTC; V gene: TRBV7-9; J gene: TRBJ2-7; CDR3 length: 14; D gene: TRBD1; clone size: .
CDR3 protein: CATAGVSSYNEQFF; CDR3 DNA: TGTGCCACAGCGGGGGTGAGCTCCTACAATGAGCAGTTCTTC; V gene: TRBV10-3; J gene: TRBJ2-1; CDR3 length: 14; D gene: TRBD2; clone size: .
CDR3 protein: CASSWELGQPQHF; CDR3 DNA: TGTGCCAGCAGCTGGGAGCTTGGGCAGCCCCAGCATTTT; V gene: TRBV3-1/TRBV3-2; J gene: TRBJ1-5; CDR3 length: 13; D gene: .; clone size: .
CDR3 protein: CASSPRDSNQPQHF; CDR3 DNA: TGTGCCAGCAGCCCTCGGGATAGCAATCAGCCCCAGCATTTT; V gene: TRBV7-8; J gene: TRBJ1-5; CDR3 length: 14; D gene: .; clone size: .
CDR3 protein: CASSPGGIYGYTF; CDR3 DNA: TGTGCCAGCAGCCCCGGAGGGATCTATGGCTACACCTTC; V gene: TRBV12-3/TRBV12-4; J gene: TRBJ1-2; CDR3 length: 13; D gene: .; clone size: .
CDR3 protein: CASSTRTGGFYSNQPQHF; CDR3 DNA: TGCGCCAGCAGCACCCGGACAGGGGGCTTCTATAGCAATCAGCCCCAGCATTTT; V gene: TRBV4-1; J gene: TRBJ1-5; CDR3 length: 18; D gene: TRBD1; clone size: .
CDR3 protein: CASSHRDTRFYGYTF; CDR3 DNA: TGTGCCAGCAGCCACAGGGACACCCGGTTCTATGGCTACACCTTC; V gene: TRBV5-4; J gene: TRBJ1-2; CDR3 length: 15; D gene: .; clone size: once
CDR3 protein: CASRVCLPGAGQPQHF; CDR3 DNA: TGTGCAAGTCGCGTCTGTCTCCCAGGGGCGGGTCAGCCCCAGCATTTT; V gene: TRBV12-2; J gene: TRBJ1-5; CDR3 length: 16; D gene: .; clone size: few